This T cell receptor (beta chain) was recovered during a study of T cell repertoires in cytomegalovirus infection. The wider study: CMV infection together with matching HLA type was indicated by public TCR beta signatures. Study outcomes and limitations: Cumulative frequency of public TCR beta families picked out carriers of CMV plus the relevant HLA.

MiXCR, run by TCRdb on the reads, gives a single entry per CDR3 protein. The sample shows fewer than 950,000 distinct CDR3 sequences, 30% to 35% of them seen only once. This clonotype was observed a few times. The target antigen is unknown. Trimming shortened V by 5 bases and J by 6 bases, and 16 bases separated the two germline ends. The CDR3 extends over 14 amino acids. CDR1 and CDR2 (germline): MNHNS, SASEGT. Material: cultured CD8+ T cells from PBMCs, obtained from culture after CMV antigen stimulation. The chain joins TRBV6-1 to TRBJ1-2; D is ambiguous. This clonotype was obtained from a human donor in good health (CMV status not recorded). Some clones in this sample may be carry-over from other donors' samples. The CDR3 nucleotides are TGTGCCAGCAGTTATGTGACCGACGTGGATGGCTACACCTTC. Translating gives CASSYVTDVDGYTF.